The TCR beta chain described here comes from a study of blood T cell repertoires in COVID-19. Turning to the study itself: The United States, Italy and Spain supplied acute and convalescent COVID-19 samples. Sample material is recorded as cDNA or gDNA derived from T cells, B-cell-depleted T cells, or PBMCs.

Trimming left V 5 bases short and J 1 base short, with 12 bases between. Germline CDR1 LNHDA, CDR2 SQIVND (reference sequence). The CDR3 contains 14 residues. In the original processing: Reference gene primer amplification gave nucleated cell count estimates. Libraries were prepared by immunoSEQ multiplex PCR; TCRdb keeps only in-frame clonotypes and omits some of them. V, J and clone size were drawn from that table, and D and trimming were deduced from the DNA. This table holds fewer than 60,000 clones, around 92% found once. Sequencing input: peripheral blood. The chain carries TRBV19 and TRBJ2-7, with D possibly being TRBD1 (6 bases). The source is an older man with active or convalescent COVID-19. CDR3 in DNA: TGTGCCAGTAGTCGACGGACAGCTTCCTACGAGCAGTACTTC. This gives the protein CASSRRTASYEQYF.